The 6 T cell receptor beta chains given below trace back to one sample, sequenced in a study of Ad26.COV2.S vaccination and SARS-CoV-2 variants. Treatment in this sample: roughly 18 received Ad26.COV2.S at low or high dose, single or two shots; about five received placebo; per-sample allocation not given. Specimen acquisition occurred on day 63 following the initial vaccine or placebo injection. Sequencing used immunoSEQ multiplex PCR; TCRdb keeps in-frame clones, though not all of them. Of about half a million clones in the sample, 80% to 90% are singletons; the top ten hold 1.7%. Here the sequenced sample was peripheral blood, taken in a trial of Ad26.COV2.S vaccine versus placebo. The receptors were sampled from a person between 18 and 65 years old who received the Ad26.COV2.S COVID-19 vaccine or a placebo.

The chain employs TRBV7-9 and TRBJ1-6; no reliable D call. The CDR3 covers 18 residues. CDR1 and CDR2 (germline): SEHNR, FQNEAQ (reference sequence). V dropped 4 bases and J dropped 2 bases, with 18 bases sitting between them. The CDR3 DNA sequence: TGTGCCAGCAGCTCATACCTCGGACGGACCACCTATAATTCACCCCTCCACTTT. It specifies CASSSYLGRTTYNSPLHF.

This clone occurred a few times. The rearrangement links TRBV27 to TRBJ1-5, with D tentatively TRBD1 (6 bases). Trimming removed 5 bases at V and 3 bases at J, with 8 bases between. This CDR3 region has 13 residues. Germline CDR1 and CDR2: MNHEY and SMNVEV (reference sequence). CDR3: CASSQGINQPQHF. CDR3 nucleotide sequence: TGTGCCAGCAGTCAGGGGATCAATCAGCCCCAGCATTTT.

The chain uses TRBV10-2 and TRBJ1-2, with D unclear. CDR3 size: 15 residues. Germline CDR1 is WSHSY and CDR2 is SAAADI. Trimming took 2 bases from V and 2 from J, leaving 12 bases between them. The CDR3 region has the DNA TGCGCCAGCAGTGAGAGCACTCTACCAAACTATGGCTACACCTTC. Translated: CASSESTLPNYGYTF.

This clone occurred once. V and J are TRBV4-1 and TRBJ1-2; D is possibly TRBD1 (5 bases). V was shortened by 4 bases and J by 6 bases, with 18 bases between the two germline ends. The CDR3 is 15 residues long. Per germline, CDR1 MGHRA and CDR2 YSYEKL. The CDR3 nucleotides read TGCGCCAGCAGCCCCTTCGGCCAGGGCGAAAATGGCTACACCTTC. As protein: CASSPFGQGENGYTF.

V is TRBV4-1 and J is TRBJ2-7, with TRBD1 matching 8 bases. Trimming cost V 1 base and J 5 bases; bases outside gene matches: 7. The germline V gene encodes CDR1 MGHRA and CDR2 YSYEKL. The CDR3 spans 15 residues. This chain's CDR3 is CASSQGTGRNHEQYF. The CDR3 nucleotides are TGCGCCAGCAGCCAAGGGACAGGGAGAAACCACGAGCAGTACTTC.

The chain carries TRBV10-2 and TRBJ1-5, with D unclear. The V end lost 0 bases, the J end lost 4 bases, and 7 bases lay between the germline ends. This CDR3 has 14 residues. The germline gives CDR1 WSHSY, CDR2 SAAADI. This chain's CDR3 is CASSESRYNQPQHF. CDR3 in DNA: TGCGCCAGCAGTGAGTCCCGGTATAATCAGCCCCAGCATTTT.